These 23 T cell receptor beta chains originate from one sample sequenced in a study of OX40 agonist ivuxolimab in advanced cancers. Method: immunoSEQ multiplex PCR; TCRdb's copy keeps in-frame clones and lacks some. The sample contains tens of thousands of clones, around 83% of which appear only once. Sequenced material: CD4+ or CD8+ T cells sorted from blood, taken in a trial of the OX40 agonist ivuxolimab. The receptors were sampled from an adult with an advanced solid tumor such as melanoma, head and neck, liver or kidney cancer.

This clone was counted between two and nine times. J is TRBJ1-4 and V is TRBV28; tentatively, D is TRBD1 (5 bases). The CDR3 is made up of 14 amino acids. V shed 3 bases and J shed 5 bases, with 10 bases lying between them. CDR1 MDHEN and CDR2 SYDVKM come from the germline V gene. Written as DNA, the CDR3 is TGTGCCAGCAGTTTTTGGGGACCCAATGAAAAACTGTTTTTT. The encoded protein is CASSFWGPNEKLFF.

V usage is TRBV30 and J usage is TRBJ1-5, with D possibly TRBD1 on 6 matching bases. The CDR3 runs 16 residues. Trimming left V 0 bases short and J 6 bases short, with 18 bases between. The germline V gene encodes CDR1 GTSNPN and CDR2 SVGIG (reference sequence). CDR3 region: CAWSVLGPGVAQPQHF. The CDR3 region has the DNA TGTGCCTGGAGTGTACTTGGGCCAGGGGTTGCTCAGCCCCAGCATTTT. The complete variable domain, with remaining parts taken from reference TRBV30 and TRBJ1-5, reads SQTIHQWPATLVQPVGSPLSLECTVEGTSNPNLYWYRQAAGRGLQLLFYSVGIGQISSEVPQNLSASRPQDRQFILSSKKLLLSDSGFYLCAWSVLGPGVAQPQHFGDGTRLSIL.

This chain joins TRBV6-5 and TRBJ2-4; TRBD2 matches at 7 bases. Per germline, CDR1 MNHEY and CDR2 SVGAGI. Germline trimming cut 7 bases from V and 9 bases from J; bases unmatched to any gene: 3. There are 11 residues in the CDR3. CDR3 coding DNA: TGTGCCAGCACGGGAGGCGGCATTCAGTACTTC. It is translated as CASTGGGIQYF.

The V call is TRBV4-2, the J call TRBJ1-2; D is ambiguous. V lost 1 base and J lost 6, with 6 bases in between. Per the germline V gene, CDR1 is LGHNA and CDR2 is YNFKEQ. The CDR3 is 12 residues long. Here the CDR3 DNA reads TGTGCCAGCAGCCAAGTTGGGGATGGCTACACCTTC. Protein: CASSQVGDGYTF.

J is TRBJ1-6 and V is TRBV7-2; 8 nucleotides line up with TRBD1. V shed 3 bases, J shed 7 bases, and the junction held 2 bases outside the gene matches. Germline-derived CDR1 and CDR2 are SGHTA and FQGNSA. The CDR3 length is 14 residues. The CDR3 DNA sequence: TGTGCCAGCAGCTTGGACAGGGTGAATTCACCCCTCCACTTT. Translating gives CASSLDRVNSPLHF.

The sample holds one count of this clone. This sequence joins TRBV7-8 and TRBJ2-3; 8 bases are shared with TRBD2. V shed 1 base and J 4 bases; nucleotides not matched to a gene: 10. Germline V gene data show CDR1 as SGHVS and CDR2 as FQNEAQ. The CDR3 extends over 17 amino acids. The DNA of the CDR3 is TGTGCCAGCAGCTTAGGCATGGCGGGACTAGGCCCAGATACGCAGTATTTT. Translated, it gives CASSLGMAGLGPDTQYF.

The chain carries TRBV29-1 and TRBJ2-7, with D maybe TRBD1 (5 bases). Germline V lookup: CDR1 SQVTM, CDR2 ANQGSEA. The CDR3 covers 11 residues. V was trimmed by 4 bases and J by 6 bases, leaving 10 bases between them. The CDR3 coding sequence is TGCAGCGTTGTCTGGGGCTCCGAGCAGTACTTC. Its translation: CSVVWGSEQYF.

V gene TRBV6-1 combines with J gene TRBJ2-7, with D unclear. CDR3 length: 14 amino acids. Germline lookup yields CDR1 MNHNS and CDR2 SASEGT. V was pared by 1 base and J by 5 bases, with 12 bases between. The CDR3 reads CASSEGPSPHEQYF. CDR3 sequence (DNA): TGTGCCAGCAGTGAAGGGCCCTCACCCCACGAGCAGTACTTC.

This clone came up once. The chain links TRBV5-6 to TRBJ2-7; D uncertain. CDR1 and CDR2 from the germline V gene are SGHDT and YYEEEE. V lost 0 bases, J lost 0 bases, and 13 bases lay in between. The CDR3 is 16 residues long. CDR3 in DNA: TGTGCCAGCAGCTTGGGCGGACGTTCGAGCTCCTACGAGCAGTACTTC. This codes for CASSLGGRSSSYEQYF.

The chain uses TRBV2 and TRBJ1-5; D call uncertain. Between the trimmed V and J ends, which lost 4 bases and 4 bases, there was a span of 11 bases. CDR3 length: 14 amino acids. Germline loops: CDR1 SNHLY, CDR2 FYNNEI. The CDR3 DNA sequence: TGTGCCAGCAGTGTAATTGACGTAAATCAGCCCCAGCATTTT. It yields the protein CASSVIDVNQPQHF.

The chain is built from TRBV4-1 and TRBJ2-3; 7 positions agree with TRBD2. The CDR3 loop spans 16 amino acids. V shed 0 bases and J 1 base; nucleotides not matched to a gene: 4. Germline V gene sequence: CDR1 MGHRA, CDR2 YSYEKL. The CDR3 loop is CASSQDGAGGTDTQYF. The CDR3 DNA reads as TGCGCCAGCAGCCAAGACGGGGCGGGGGGCACAGATACGCAGTATTTT.

The chain is built from TRBV7-9 and TRBJ1-1; D gene ambiguous. CDR1 and CDR2 from the germline V gene are SEHNR and FQNEAQ (reference sequence). This CDR3 comprises 15 residues. Trimming took off 1 base at V and 0 bases at J, with 9 bases between the two ends. The CDR3 sequence: CASSLGRAVNTEAFF. The CDR3 DNA reads TGTGCCAGCAGCTTAGGGAGGGCAGTGAACACTGAAGCTTTCTTT.

The chain is built from TRBV2 and TRBJ2-7; tentative D call: TRBD2 (7 bases). Germline V lookup: CDR1 SNHLY, CDR2 FYNNEI. The V gene lost 8 bases and the J gene lost 0 bases, with 17 bases spanning the gap. There are 15 residues in the CDR3. The CDR3 sequence: CASPPGGGISYEQYF. CDR3 DNA sequence: TGTGCCAGCCCCCCTGGGGGGGGCATCTCCTACGAGCAGTACTTC.

The chain couples TRBV10-3 to TRBJ2-7, with a weak D call TRBD2 (5 bases). Germline CDR1 ENHRY, CDR2 SYGVKD. The germline V and J ends were trimmed by 10 bases and 0 bases, with 10 bases remaining between them. CDR3 size: 12 residues. CDR3 sequence reads: CATRRDSYEQYF. The CDR3 nucleotides are TGTGCCACCAGACGGGACTCCTACGAGCAGTACTTC.

The chain joins TRBV19 to TRBJ2-7; 9 bases align to TRBD1. After removal of 3 bases from V and 2 bases from J, the junction contained 8 bases not matched to a gene. Per germline, CDR1 LNHDA and CDR2 SQIVND (reference sequence). This CDR3 is 16 amino acids long. The CDR3 DNA is TGTGCCAGTAGTATGAGTCTGGGACAGGGCGCCTACGAGCAGTACTTC. Translating gives CASSMSLGQGAYEQYF.

This rearrangement joins TRBV6-5 to TRBJ2-5; D gene uncertain. V gave up 9 bases and J gave up 1 base, with 9 bases separating them. The length of the CDR3 is 12 residues. CDR1 is MNHEY and CDR2 is SVGAGI in the germline V gene. The CDR3, as DNA: TGTGCCAGTGGACGGCTCCAAGAGACCCAGTACTTC. It encodes CASGRLQETQYF.

The chain joins TRBV19 to TRBJ2-2; D might be TRBD2 (5 bases). Trimming removed 6 bases at V and 5 bases at J, with 16 bases between. The V gene's germline CDR1 is LNHDA and CDR2 SQIVND (reference sequence). This CDR3 region has 15 residues. CDR3 amino acids: CASSPAREGTGELFF. DNA for the CDR3: TGTGCCAGTAGCCCCGCGAGGGAAGGGACCGGGGAGCTGTTTTTT.

The chain recombines TRBV7-6 with TRBJ1-1, with 7 nucleotides matching TRBD1. Losses at the gene ends were 0 bases for V and 7 bases for J; bases not matched to a gene: 8. The CDR3 is 15 residues long. CDR1 and CDR2 (germline): SGHVS, FNYEAQ. The CDR3 protein is CASSLAQAGGFEAFF. The CDR3 coding sequence is TGTGCCAGCAGCTTAGCGCAGGCAGGGGGGTTTGAAGCTTTCTTT. Complete variable domain (other parts from reference TRBV7-6 and TRBJ1-1): GAGVSQSPRYKVTKRGQDVALRCDPISGHVSLYWYRQALGQGPEFLTYFNYEAQQDKSGLPNDRFSAERPEGSISTLTIQRTEQRDSAMYRCASSLAQAGGFEAFFGQGTRLTVV.

The rearrangement links TRBV6-6 to TRBJ2-1; 13 nucleotides align to TRBD2. V shed 5 bases, J shed 7 bases, and the junction held 8 bases outside the gene matches. CDR1 is MNHNY and CDR2 is SVGAGI in the germline V gene (reference sequence). This CDR3 comprises 16 residues. The CDR3 sequence is CASSPLGLAGQNEQFF. In DNA form, the CDR3 reads TGTGCCAGCAGTCCACTGGGACTAGCGGGGCAAAATGAGCAGTTCTTC.

The chain employs TRBV6-5 and TRBJ1-5; tentative D call: TRBD1 (5 bases). This CDR3 region has 13 residues. V shed 7 bases and J shed 9 bases, with 16 bases lying between them. CDR1 is MNHEY, CDR2 SVGAGI, per germline. The CDR3 nucleotides are TGTGCCAGCAACCCAGGGACCGGCCGGCCCCAGCATTTT. Translated: CASNPGTGRPQHF.

The chain carries TRBV6-5 and TRBJ2-5; 10 nucleotides align to TRBD2. CDR3 length equals 15 residues. Unmatched junction bases numbered 4, after V lost 5 bases and J lost 1 base. Germline lookup yields CDR1 MNHEY and CDR2 SVGAGI. CDR3 sequence: CASSATSGTQETQYF. Here the CDR3 DNA reads TGTGCCAGCAGTGCCACTAGCGGGACCCAAGAGACCCAGTACTTC.

The chain links TRBV13 to TRBJ2-1, with a possible D match to TRBD2 (5 bases). The CDR3 is made up of 13 amino acids. CDR1 is PRHDT and CDR2 is FYEKMQ in the germline V gene (reference sequence). Trimming pared 2 bases from V and 6 bases from J, leaving 8 bases between. Written as DNA, the CDR3 is TGTGCCAGCAGCTTACCGGGGTCCAATGAGCAGTTCTTC. Its protein is CASSLPGSNEQFF. Supplemented by reference TRBV13 and TRBJ2-1, the full variable domain reads AAGVIQSPRHLIKEKRETATLKCYPIPRHDTVYWYQQGPGQDPQFLISFYEKMQSDKGSIPDRFSAQQFSDYHSELNMSSLELGDSALYFCASSLPGSNEQFFGPGTRLTVL.

The rearrangement links TRBV2 to TRBJ2-3; 9 positions agree with TRBD1. CDR1 is SNHLY and CDR2 is FYNNEI in the germline V gene. Losses at the gene ends were 5 bases for V and 6 bases for J; bases not matched to a gene: 9. This CDR3 contains 15 residues. CDR3 sequence reads: CASSSGTGWYDTQYF. The CDR3 region has the DNA TGTGCCAGCAGTTCCGGGACAGGGTGGTACGATACGCAGTATTTT. The full variable domain, rest sourced from reference TRBV2 and TRBJ2-3, is EPEVTQTPSHQVTQMGQEVILRCVPISNHLYFYWYRQILGQKVEFLVSFYNNEISEKSEIFDDQFSVERPDGSNFTLKIRSTKLEDSAMYFCASSSGTGWYDTQYFGPGTRLTVL.